This T cell receptor beta chain is from a study of blood T cell repertoires in COVID-19. The wider study: Samples representing acute and convalescent COVID-19 were sourced from the United States, Italy and Spain. T cells, B-cell-depleted T cells, or PBMCs provided the cDNA or gDNA that served as material.

Study processing details: Cell counts per sample came from amplifying reference gene primers. Clones were read by immunoSEQ multiplex PCR, and TCRdb kept only the in-frame ones, dropping some. The V and J calls and clone size are taken from that table; D and trimming were inferred from the DNA. Of about 410,000 clones in the sample, around 86% are singletons; the top ten hold roughly 1.4%. Germline V gene data show CDR1 as ENHRY and CDR2 as SYGVKD. The length of the CDR3 is 14 residues. Trimming took 6 bases from V and 0 from J, leaving 11 bases between them. This sequence joins TRBV10-3 and TRBJ1-2; D perhaps matches TRBD1 (5 bases). The sequenced sample consisted of peripheral blood. The clonotype was recovered from a woman aged 30 to 39 with active or convalescent COVID-19. The CDR3 here is CAIRPDSSNYGYTF. CDR3 nucleotide sequence: TGTGCCATCAGGCCAGACAGTTCTAACTATGGCTACACCTTC.